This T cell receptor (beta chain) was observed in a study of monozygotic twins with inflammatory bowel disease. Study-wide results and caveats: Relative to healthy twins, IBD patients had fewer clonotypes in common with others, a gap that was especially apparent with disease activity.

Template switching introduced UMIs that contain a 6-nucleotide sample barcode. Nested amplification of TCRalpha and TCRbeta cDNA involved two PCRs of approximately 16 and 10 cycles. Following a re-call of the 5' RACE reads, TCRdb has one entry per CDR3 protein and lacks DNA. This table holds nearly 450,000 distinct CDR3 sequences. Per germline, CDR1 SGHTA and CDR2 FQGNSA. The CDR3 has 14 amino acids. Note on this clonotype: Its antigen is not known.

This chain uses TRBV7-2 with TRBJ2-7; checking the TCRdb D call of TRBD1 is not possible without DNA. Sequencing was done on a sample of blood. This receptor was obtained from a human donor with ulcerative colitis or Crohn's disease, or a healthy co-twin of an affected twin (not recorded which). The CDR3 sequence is CASSETSGFGEQYF.